This T cell receptor (beta chain) came from a study of T cells after yellow fever vaccination. This clonotype was seen at least ten times. Its antigen is still unknown. Universal primer sites and UMIs were introduced during 5'RACE template-switching synthesis of TCR cDNA. TCRdb fed the 5' RACE reads into MiXCR, producing one record per CDR3 protein. The sample includes just under 600,000 distinct CDR3 sequences, less than 15% of them seen just once. Study-wide results and limits: Peaking faster, on day 5 versus 15, the secondary response was nonetheless weaker.

The clonotype comes from a man aged 25 to 45 who received the YFV17D yellow fever vaccine. This material consisted of PBMCs, taken on the day of the yellow fever booster vaccination.

Here the CDR3 DNA reads TGTGCCAGCACCCCCTGGCGTAGTGACAGGGGCGTCGAGCAGTACTTC. Protein sequence: CASTPWRSDRGVEQYF. V gene TRBV28 combines with J gene TRBJ2-7; TRBD1 aligns across 8 bases. CDR3 length equals 16 residues. Germline trimming cut 7 bases from V and 6 bases from J; bases unmatched to any gene: 17. Germline CDR1 is MDHEN and CDR2 is SYDVKM. Filled out from reference TRBV28 and TRBJ2-7, the complete variable domain reads DVKVTQSSRYLVKRTGEKVFLECVQDMDHENMFWYRQDPGLGLRLIYFSYDVKMKEKGDIPEGYSVSREKKERFSLILESASTNQTSMYLCASTPWRSDRGVEQYFGPGTRLTVT.